The 3 T cell receptor beta chains given below trace back to one sample, sequenced in a study of neurological immune-mediated disorders. TCRdb called the 5' RACE reads again in MiXCR, with one record for every CDR3 protein. The table has tens of thousands of distinct CDR3 sequences, 4% seen once. The sample taken for sequencing was CD4+ T cells from blood. All receptors come from a woman aged 40 to 49 with multiple sclerosis.

The table lists this clonotype with many counts. The chain joins TRBV10-2 to TRBJ2-2; 7 bases line up with TRBD1. CDR1 is WSHSY, CDR2 SAAADI, per germline. The trim removed 6 bases at V and 5 bases at J, leaving 3 bases unmatched. This CDR3 region has 13 residues. The CDR3 region is CASSGRGTGELFF. The CDR3, as DNA: TGCGCCAGCAGCGGCAGGGGGACCGGGGAGCTGTTTTTT.

This clonotype was observed many times. The V and J genes are TRBV2 and TRBJ2-1; unclear D gene. The CDR3 runs 12 residues. The germline V gene has CDR1 SNHLY and CDR2 FYNNEI. The V and J ends lost 6 bases and 6 bases respectively, with 9 bases between them. The CDR3 protein is CASRWTANEQFF. CDR3 sequence (DNA): TGTGCCAGCAGGTGGACCGCCAATGAGCAGTTCTTC.

The table lists this clonotype with many counts. The chain couples TRBV7-8 to TRBJ1-3; tentative D call: TRBD1 (5 bases). Trimming took off 5 bases at V and 4 bases at J, with 15 bases between the two ends. This CDR3 is built from 15 residues. Germline CDR1 is SGHVS and CDR2 is FQNEAQ. The CDR3 sequence is CASSPHAGGGNTIYF. The CDR3, as DNA: TGTGCCAGCAGCCCACACGCGGGGGGGGGAAACACCATATATTTT.